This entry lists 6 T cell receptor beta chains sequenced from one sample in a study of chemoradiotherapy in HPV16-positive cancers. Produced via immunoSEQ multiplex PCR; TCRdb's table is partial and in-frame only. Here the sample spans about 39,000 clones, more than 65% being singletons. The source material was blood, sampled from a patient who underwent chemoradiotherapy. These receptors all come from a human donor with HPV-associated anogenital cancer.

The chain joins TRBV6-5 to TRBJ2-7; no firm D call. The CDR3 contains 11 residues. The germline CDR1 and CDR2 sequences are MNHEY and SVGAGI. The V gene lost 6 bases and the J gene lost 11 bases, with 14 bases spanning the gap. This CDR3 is CASRRAWQEYF. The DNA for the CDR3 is TGTGCCAGCAGGCGCGCCTGGCAGGAGTACTTC.

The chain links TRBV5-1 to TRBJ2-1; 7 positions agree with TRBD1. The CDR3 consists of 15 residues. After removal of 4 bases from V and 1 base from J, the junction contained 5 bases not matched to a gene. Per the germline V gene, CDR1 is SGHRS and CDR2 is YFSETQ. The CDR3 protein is CASSLQGYSYNEQFF. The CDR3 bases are TGCGCCAGCAGCCTACAGGGGTATTCCTACAATGAGCAGTTCTTC.

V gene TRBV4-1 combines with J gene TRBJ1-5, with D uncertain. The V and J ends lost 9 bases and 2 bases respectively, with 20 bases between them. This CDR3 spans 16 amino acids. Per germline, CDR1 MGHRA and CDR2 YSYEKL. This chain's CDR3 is CASSAWEGMGNQPQHF. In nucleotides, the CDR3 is TGCGCCAGTTCGGCTTGGGAGGGAATGGGCAATCAGCCCCAGCATTTT.

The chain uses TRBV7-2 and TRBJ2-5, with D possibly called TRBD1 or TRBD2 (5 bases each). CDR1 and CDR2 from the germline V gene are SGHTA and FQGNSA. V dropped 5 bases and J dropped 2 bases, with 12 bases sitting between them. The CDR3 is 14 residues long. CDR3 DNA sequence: TGTGCCAGCAGCCTCCGGGACGGACAAGAGACCCAGTACTTC. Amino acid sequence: CASSLRDGQETQYF.

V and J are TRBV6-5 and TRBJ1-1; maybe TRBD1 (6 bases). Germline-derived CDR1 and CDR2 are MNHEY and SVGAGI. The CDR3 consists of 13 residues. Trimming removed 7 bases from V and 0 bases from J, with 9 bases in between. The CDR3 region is CASIQGMNTEAFF. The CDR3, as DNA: TGTGCCAGCATTCAGGGGATGAACACTGAAGCTTTCTTT.

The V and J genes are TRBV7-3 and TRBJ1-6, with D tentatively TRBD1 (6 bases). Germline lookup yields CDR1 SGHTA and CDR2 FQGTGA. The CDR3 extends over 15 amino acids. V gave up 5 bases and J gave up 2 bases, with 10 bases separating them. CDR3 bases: TGTGCCAGCAGCAGGGGACAACCCTATAATTCACCCCTCCACTTT. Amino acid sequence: CASSRGQPYNSPLHF.